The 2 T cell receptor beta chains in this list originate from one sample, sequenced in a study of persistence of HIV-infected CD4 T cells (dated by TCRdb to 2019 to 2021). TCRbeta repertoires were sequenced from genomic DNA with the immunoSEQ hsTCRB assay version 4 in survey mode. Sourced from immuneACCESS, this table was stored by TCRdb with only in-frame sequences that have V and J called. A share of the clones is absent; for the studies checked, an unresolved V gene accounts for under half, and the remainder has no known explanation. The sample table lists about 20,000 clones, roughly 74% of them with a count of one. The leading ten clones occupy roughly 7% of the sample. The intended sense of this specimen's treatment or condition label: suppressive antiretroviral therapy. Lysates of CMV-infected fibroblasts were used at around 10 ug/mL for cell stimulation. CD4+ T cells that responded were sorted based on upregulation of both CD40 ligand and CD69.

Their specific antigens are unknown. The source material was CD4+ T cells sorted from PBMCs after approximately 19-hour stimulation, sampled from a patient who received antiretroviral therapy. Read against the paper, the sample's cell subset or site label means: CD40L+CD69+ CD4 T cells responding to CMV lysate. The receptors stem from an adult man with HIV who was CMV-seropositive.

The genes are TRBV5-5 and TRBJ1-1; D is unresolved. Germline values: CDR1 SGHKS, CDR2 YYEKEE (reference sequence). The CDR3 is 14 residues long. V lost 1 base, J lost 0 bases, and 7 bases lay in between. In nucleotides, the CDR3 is TGTGCCAGCAGCTTGAGGTCCATGAACACTGAAGCTTTCTTT. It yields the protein CASSLRSMNTEAFF.

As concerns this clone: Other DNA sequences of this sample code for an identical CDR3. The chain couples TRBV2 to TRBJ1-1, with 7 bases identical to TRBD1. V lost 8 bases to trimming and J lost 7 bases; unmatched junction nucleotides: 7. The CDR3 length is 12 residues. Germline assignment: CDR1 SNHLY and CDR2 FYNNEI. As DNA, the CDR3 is TGTGCCAGCCAGGGGGGGGTGGGTGAAGCTTTCTTT. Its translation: CASQGGVGEAFF. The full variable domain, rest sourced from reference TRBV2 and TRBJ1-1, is EPEVTQTPSHQVTQMGQEVILRCVPISNHLYFYWYRQILGQKVEFLVSFYNNEISEKSEIFDDQFSVERPDGSNFTLKIRSTKLEDSAMYFCASQGGVGEAFFGQGTRLTVV.